These 29 T cell receptor beta chains share one sample of origin, sequenced in a study of memory CD8 T cells in hepatitis C reinfection. Documented time point: pre-reinfection, 55 to 20 weeks before reinfection detection. TCR sequencing was done directly ex vivo on sorted cells, without expansion in vitro. Libraries were prepared by immunoSEQ multiplex PCR; TCRdb keeps only in-frame clonotypes and omits some of them. The table records just over 50,000 clones, roughly 90% of them present only once. Sequenced material: naive CD8+ T cells sorted from blood. The receptors here all came from a young man with hepatitis C virus infection.

The chain uses TRBV4-1 and TRBJ2-3; 7 nucleotides match TRBD2. The CDR3 is 19 amino acids. Germline V gives CDR1 MGHRA, CDR2 YSYEKL. After removal of 3 bases from V and 4 bases from J, the junction contained 19 bases not matched to a gene. CDR3 DNA sequence: TGCGCCAGCAGCCACGAAAAGGCGCGGGGGTACGATCAACCAGATACGCAGTATTTT. It specifies CASSHEKARGYDQPDTQYF.

DNA of the CDR3: TGTGCCAGCAGCGTAGAGAGACAGGGGGTCGGCTACACCTTC. It yields the protein CASSVERQGVGYTF. This chain uses TRBV9 with TRBJ1-2, with 9 positions matching TRBD1. The CDR3 is made up of 14 amino acids. The V gene end was trimmed by 0 bases and the J gene end by 8 bases; junction bases not matched to a gene: 5. Germline CDR1 is SGDLS and CDR2 is YYNGEE.

Comment on this clone: The junction does not match germline at one end; this may be a read error. The identical CDR3 is also encoded by other nucleotide sequences in the sample. The chain recombines TRBV7-9 with TRBJ2-2, with D perhaps TRBD2 (6 bases). Germline V CDR1 and CDR2: SEHNR, FQNEAQ (reference sequence). CDR3 length: 13 residues. In nucleotides, the CDR3 is TGTGCCAGCAGCCTAGCGAGGGCCGGGGAGCTGTTTTTT. Protein: CASSLARAGELFF.

This chain joins TRBV4-1 and TRBJ2-1; 11 bases match TRBD2. Germline trimming cut 4 bases from V and 10 bases from J; bases unmatched to any gene: 9. The germline V gene encodes CDR1 MGHRA and CDR2 YSYEKL. The CDR3 runs 15 residues. In DNA, the CDR3 is TGCGCCAGCAGCCCCTCTTCTAGCGGGAGGAGGGAGCAGTTCTTC. Its translation is CASSPSSSGRREQFF.

This clone was observed a few times. The chain employs TRBV4-2 and TRBJ2-7; 9 nucleotides match TRBD2. CDR1 and CDR2 (germline): LGHNA, YNFKEQ. The CDR3 covers 16 residues. The J segment lost 3 bases and the V segment lost 6 bases, leaving 12 bases of the junction unmatched. CDR3 sequence: CASSHEHSSGIYEQYF. The CDR3 region has the DNA TGTGCCAGCAGTCACGAGCATTCTAGCGGGATCTACGAGCAGTACTTC.

The V gene is TRBV4-1, the J gene TRBJ2-7, with D perhaps TRBD1 (5 bases). Germline V CDR1 and CDR2: MGHRA, YSYEKL. Deletions cut 0 bases from V and 0 bases from J, with 12 bases between. CDR3 length: 16 residues. The CDR3 protein is CASSQDSWTHSYEQYF. The DNA for the CDR3 is TGCGCCAGCAGCCAAGATTCCTGGACACACTCCTACGAGCAGTACTTC.

The J gene is TRBJ2-3, the V gene TRBV6-5; D remains ambiguous. Looked up from germline, CDR1 is MNHEY and CDR2 is SVGAGI. The CDR3 is made up of 15 amino acids. The V end lost 4 bases, the J end lost 0 bases, and 11 bases lay between the germline ends. This CDR3 is CASSSLAGSTDTQYF. The CDR3 DNA follows: TGTGCCAGCAGTTCCCTTGCCGGGAGCACAGATACGCAGTATTTT.

The gene calls are TRBV28 and TRBJ1-3; no firm D call. With 4 bases removed from V and 0 bases from J, the gap between germline ends came to 7 bases. The germline CDR1 and CDR2 sequences are MDHEN and SYDVKM. The CDR3 runs 14 residues. Written as DNA, the CDR3 is TGTGCCAGCAGTTACCGGAGCTCTGGAAACACCATATATTTT. Amino acids: CASSYRSSGNTIYF.

CDR3 DNA sequence: TGTGCCAGCAGCTTAGCTCTAGCGGGAGGGACAGATACGCAGTATTTT. It encodes CASSLALAGGTDTQYF. The V call is TRBV7-6, the J call TRBJ2-3, with 12 bases that match TRBD2. J gave up 3 bases and V 0 bases, and 1 base lay outside the gene matches. Per germline, CDR1 SGHVS and CDR2 FNYEAQ. The CDR3 is made up of 16 amino acids.

The rearrangement joins TRBV5-1 to TRBJ2-7; TRBD1 matches at 8 bases. Germline V gene sequence: CDR1 SGHRS, CDR2 YFSETQ. There are 14 residues in the CDR3. Losses at the gene ends were 4 bases for V and 5 bases for J; bases not matched to a gene: 8. The DNA of the CDR3 is TGCGCCAGCAGCCTGTGGACAGGGCCCAACGAGCAGTACTTC. Translating gives CASSLWTGPNEQYF.

The V call is TRBV4-1, the J call TRBJ1-1; D is uncertain. Trimming took off 1 base at V and 5 bases at J, with 14 bases between the two ends. From germline, CDR1 is MGHRA and CDR2 YSYEKL. This CDR3 spans 15 amino acids. Here the CDR3 reads CASSQVASEGTEAFF. In DNA form, the CDR3 reads TGCGCCAGCAGCCAAGTCGCATCGGAGGGTACTGAAGCTTTCTTT.

The chain has TRBV27 and TRBJ1-2, with TRBD1 identical over 11 bases. The ends lost 3 bases at V and 2 bases at J; junction bases unmatched: 5. This CDR3 is 16 amino acids long. Germline V CDR1 and CDR2: MNHEY, SMNVEV (reference sequence). The CDR3 DNA reads TGTGCCAGCAGTTTTCTCGGACAGGGGGCGAACTATGGCTACACCTTC. Residues: CASSFLGQGANYGYTF.

The chain combines TRBV10-3 with TRBJ2-7; a possible D gene is TRBD1 (5 bases). V was cut by 2 bases and J by 4 bases, with 15 bases left in between. This CDR3 has 15 residues. The germline V gene has CDR1 ENHRY and CDR2 SYGVKD. The CDR3 sequence is CAISESRVGLYEQYF. In DNA, the CDR3 is TGTGCCATCAGTGAGAGCAGGGTAGGGTTGTACGAGCAGTACTTC.

The rearrangement joins TRBV19 to TRBJ2-6; a weak D match, TRBD2 (6 bases). This CDR3 comprises 17 residues. Germline loops: CDR1 LNHDA, CDR2 SQIVND (reference sequence). V shed 1 base and J shed 1 base, with 11 bases lying between them. CDR3 region: CASSIGSRGSGANVLTF. The CDR3 DNA is TGTGCCAGTAGTATAGGAAGCCGGGGGTCTGGGGCCAACGTCCTGACTTTC.

The chain carries TRBV4-2 and TRBJ2-1; 7 bases align to TRBD2. The CDR3 has 13 amino acids. Germline V gene lookup returns CDR1 LGHNA and CDR2 YNFKEQ. The ends lost 6 bases at V and 9 bases at J; junction bases unmatched: 8. CDR3 protein: CASRGLGQSEQFF. CDR3 sequence (DNA): TGTGCCAGCAGAGGACTAGGTCAGAGTGAGCAGTTCTTC.

CDR3: CAVRHGYNEQFF. The CDR3, as DNA: TGTGCCGTTCGACACGGATACAATGAGCAGTTCTTC. The genes are TRBV19 and TRBJ2-1; D ambiguous. The CDR3 length is 12 residues. The V end was cut by 11 bases, the J end by 4 bases, with 12 bases between. Germline V gene lookup returns CDR1 LNHDA and CDR2 SQIVND (reference sequence). The entire variable domain, with the rest obtained from reference TRBV19 and TRBJ2-1, is as follows: DGGITQSPKYLFRKEGQNVTLSCEQNLNHDAMYWYRQDPGQGLRLIYYSQIVNDFQKGDIAEGYSVSREKKESFPLTVTSAQKNPTAFYLCAVRHGYNEQFFGPGTRLTVL.

V usage is TRBV28 and J usage is TRBJ1-1; D gene unclear. V was trimmed by 5 bases and J by 5 bases, leaving 15 bases between them. The germline V gene encodes CDR1 MDHEN and CDR2 SYDVKM. This CDR3 region has 14 residues. This CDR3 reads CASSPSHDGTEAFF. The CDR3 bases are TGTGCCAGCAGTCCCTCCCATGACGGGACTGAAGCTTTCTTT. The full variable domain, its missing parts supplied by reference TRBV28 and TRBJ1-1, is DVKVTQSSRYLVKRTGEKVFLECVQDMDHENMFWYRQDPGLGLRLIYFSYDVKMKEKGDIPEGYSVSREKKERFSLILESASTNQTSMYLCASSPSHDGTEAFFGQGTRLTVV.

There are a few counts of this clone. This chain uses TRBV6-1 with TRBJ1-1; D uncertain. Trimming removed 6 bases from V and 0 bases from J, with 11 bases in between. There are 14 residues in the CDR3. Germline V lookup: CDR1 MNHNS, CDR2 SASEGT. The CDR3 reads CASSYRAVNTEAFF. CDR3 DNA sequence: TGTGCCAGCAGCTACAGAGCGGTGAACACTGAAGCTTTCTTT.

The CDR3 protein is CASSPELGTSGGIHTGELFF. The CDR3 DNA follows: TGTGCCAGTAGCCCCGAGCTGGGGACTAGCGGGGGGATTCACACCGGGGAGCTGTTTTTT. This chain joins TRBV19 and TRBJ2-2; 15 bases agree with TRBD2. CDR1 is LNHDA and CDR2 is SQIVND in the germline V gene (reference sequence). The ends lost 6 bases at V and 3 bases at J; junction bases unmatched: 14. CDR3 size: 20 residues.

This rearrangement joins TRBV10-2 to TRBJ2-3, with 11 bases that match TRBD2. The V and J ends lost 2 bases and 5 bases, in that order; junction bases with no gene match: 3. Germline V gene data show CDR1 as WSHSY and CDR2 as SAAADI. CDR3 length: 15 residues. The CDR3 protein is CASSEVLAGGDTQYF. DNA for the CDR3: TGCGCCAGCAGTGAGGTTCTAGCGGGAGGAGATACGCAGTATTTT.

This clone was seen once. This chain links TRBV6-1 with TRBJ1-1; no firm D call. V gave up 0 bases and J gave up 6 bases, with 11 bases separating them. This CDR3 spans 14 amino acids. Germline V gives CDR1 MNHNS, CDR2 SASEGT. CDR3 sequence reads: CASSEAWAGAEAFF. As DNA, the CDR3 is TGTGCCAGCAGTGAAGCTTGGGCGGGCGCTGAAGCTTTCTTT.

This chain connects TRBV6-5 to TRBJ2-7; 8 nucleotides match TRBD1. This CDR3 has 12 residues. The germline CDR1 and CDR2 sequences are MNHEY and SVGAGI. The J segment lost 2 bases and the V segment lost 6 bases, leaving 0 bases of the junction unmatched. The CDR3 region is CASRDRAYEQYF. CDR3 sequence (DNA): TGTGCCAGCAGGGACAGGGCCTACGAGCAGTACTTC.

The table lists this clone with a count of one. This sequence joins TRBV29-1 and TRBJ2-1; 9 nucleotides line up with TRBD2. The CDR3 length is 14 residues. CDR1 SQVTM and CDR2 ANQGSEA come from the germline V gene. Trimming removed 8 bases from V and 4 bases from J; junction bases left unmatched: 9. CDR3 coding DNA: TGCAGCCACTCGGGGCTAGCGGGGTACAATGAGCAGTTCTTC. It encodes CSHSGLAGYNEQFF.

The chain employs TRBV28 and TRBJ2-3, with TRBD2 matching over 11 bases. CDR1 MDHEN and CDR2 SYDVKM come from the germline V gene. The V segment lost 5 bases and the J segment 0 bases; nucleotides outside the gene matches: 7. The CDR3 consists of 17 residues. CDR3 residues: CASSPGTSGPSTDTQYF. Written as DNA, the CDR3 is TGTGCCAGCAGTCCGGGGACTAGCGGCCCCAGCACAGATACGCAGTATTTT.

The chain employs TRBV7-8 and TRBJ2-7; D might be TRBD2 (6 bases). The CDR3 length is 14 residues. The V end was cut by 5 bases, the J end by 0 bases, with 11 bases between. CDR1 and CDR2 from the germline V gene are SGHVS and FQNEAQ. The CDR3 protein is CASSPAGFSYEQYF. CDR3 nucleotides: TGTGCCAGCAGCCCGGCGGGGTTCTCCTACGAGCAGTACTTC.

The V and J genes are TRBV7-2 and TRBJ2-3; TRBD2 matches 10 bases. With V trimmed by 5 bases and J by 2 bases, 4 bases remained unmatched. CDR3 size: 15 residues. Per germline, CDR1 SGHTA and CDR2 FQGNSA. The CDR3 sequence: CASSEAGGYTDTQYF. CDR3 DNA: TGTGCCAGCAGCGAAGCGGGAGGGTACACAGATACGCAGTATTTT.

The CDR3 spells CASSVEPGANQETQYF. CDR3 coding DNA: TGTGCCAGCAGCGTAGAACCGGGTGCGAATCAAGAGACCCAGTACTTC. This sequence joins TRBV9 and TRBJ2-5; D uncertain. This CDR3 region has 16 residues. Trimming removed 0 bases from V and 2 bases from J, with 14 bases in between. Germline CDR1 reads SGDLS; CDR2 reads YYNGEE.

The J gene is TRBJ1-1, the V gene TRBV27; 7 bases are a match to TRBD1. The junction had 10 bases not matched to a gene; V was cut back by 5 bases and J by 4 bases. The germline V gene encodes CDR1 MNHEY and CDR2 SMNVEV (reference sequence). The CDR3 spans 15 residues. The CDR3 spells CASSSLTGVRTEAFF. CDR3 nucleotide sequence: TGTGCCAGCAGTAGCCTTACAGGGGTCCGCACTGAAGCTTTCTTT.

The chain links TRBV4-3 to TRBJ1-1, with a possible D match to TRBD1 (5 bases). V lost 3 bases to trimming and J lost 1 base, with 12 bases between them. Germline V gene data show CDR1 as LGHNA and CDR2 as YSLEER. CDR3 length: 15 residues. The CDR3 spells CASSQTTATNTEAFF. In DNA, the CDR3 is TGCGCCAGCAGCCAGACGACAGCCACGAACACTGAAGCTTTCTTT.